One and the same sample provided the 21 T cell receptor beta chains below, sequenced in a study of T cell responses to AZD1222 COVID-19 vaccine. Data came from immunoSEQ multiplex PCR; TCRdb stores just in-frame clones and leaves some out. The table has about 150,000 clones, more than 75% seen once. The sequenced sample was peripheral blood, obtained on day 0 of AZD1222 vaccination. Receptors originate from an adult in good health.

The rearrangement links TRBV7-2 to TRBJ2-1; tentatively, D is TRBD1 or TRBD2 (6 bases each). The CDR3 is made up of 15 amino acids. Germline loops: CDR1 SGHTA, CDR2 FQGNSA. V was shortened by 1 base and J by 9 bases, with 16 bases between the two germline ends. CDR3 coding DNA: TGTGCCAGCAGCTTAGGTCTGGGGGGCTGGGGTGAGCAGTTCTTC. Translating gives CASSLGLGGWGEQFF.

CDR3 sequence: CASSRDAFGGEKLFF. The CDR3 bases are TGTGCCAGCAGTCGAGACGCCTTTGGGGGCGAAAAACTGTTTTTT. The V call is TRBV2, the J call TRBJ1-4; possible D gene TRBD1, 6 bases. This CDR3 contains 15 residues. Trimming pared 5 bases from V and 8 bases from J, leaving 18 bases between. Germline CDR1 SNHLY, CDR2 FYNNEI.

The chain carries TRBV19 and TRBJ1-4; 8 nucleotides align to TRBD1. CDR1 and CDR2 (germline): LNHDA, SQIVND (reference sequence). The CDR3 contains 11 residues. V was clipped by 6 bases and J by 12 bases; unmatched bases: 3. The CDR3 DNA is TGTGCCAGTAGACGACAGGGGCAACTGTTTTTT. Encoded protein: CASRRQGQLFF.

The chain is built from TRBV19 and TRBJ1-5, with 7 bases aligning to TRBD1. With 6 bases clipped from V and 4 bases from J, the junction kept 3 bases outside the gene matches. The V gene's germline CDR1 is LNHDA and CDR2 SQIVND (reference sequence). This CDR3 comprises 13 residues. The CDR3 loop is CASRTGWNQPQHF. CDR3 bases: TGTGCCAGTAGGACAGGGTGGAATCAGCCCCAGCATTTT. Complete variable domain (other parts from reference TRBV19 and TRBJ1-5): DGGITQSPKYLFRKEGQNVTLSCEQNLNHDAMYWYRQDPGQGLRLIYYSQIVNDFQKGDIAEGYSVSREKKESFPLTVTSAQKNPTAFYLCASRTGWNQPQHFGDGTRLSIL.

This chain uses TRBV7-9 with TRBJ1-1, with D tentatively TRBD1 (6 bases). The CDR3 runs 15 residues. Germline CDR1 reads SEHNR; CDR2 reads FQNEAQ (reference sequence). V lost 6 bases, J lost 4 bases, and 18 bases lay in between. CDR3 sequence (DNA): TGTGCCAGCAGATCGACGCCACAGGGCGCCACTGAAGCTTTCTTT. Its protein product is CASRSTPQGATEAFF.

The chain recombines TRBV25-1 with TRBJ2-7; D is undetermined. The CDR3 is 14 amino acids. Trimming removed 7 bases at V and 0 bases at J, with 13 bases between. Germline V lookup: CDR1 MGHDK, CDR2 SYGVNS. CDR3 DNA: TGTGCCAGCACTCCCCCCGGCAGCTCCTACGAGCAGTACTTC. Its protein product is CASTPPGSSYEQYF.

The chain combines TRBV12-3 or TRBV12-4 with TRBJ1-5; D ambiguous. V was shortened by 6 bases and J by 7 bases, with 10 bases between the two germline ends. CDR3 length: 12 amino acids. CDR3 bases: TGTGCCAGCAGCCCCGACGAACAGCCCCAGCATTTT. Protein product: CASSPDEQPQHF.

CDR3: CASWGNSNQPQHF. The CDR3 bases are TGCGCCAGCTGGGGGAATAGCAATCAGCCCCAGCATTTT. The chain recombines TRBV10-2 with TRBJ1-5, with D perhaps matching TRBD1 (5 bases). Germline values: CDR1 WSHSY, CDR2 SAAADI. There are 13 residues in the CDR3. V was trimmed by 8 bases and J by 0 bases, leaving 8 bases between them.

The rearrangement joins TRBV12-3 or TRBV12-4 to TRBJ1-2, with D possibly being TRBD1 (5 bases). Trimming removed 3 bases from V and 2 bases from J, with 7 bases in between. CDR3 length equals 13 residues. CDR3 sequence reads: CASSLGGNYGYTF. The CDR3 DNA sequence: TGTGCCAGCAGTTTGGGGGGGAACTATGGCTACACCTTC.

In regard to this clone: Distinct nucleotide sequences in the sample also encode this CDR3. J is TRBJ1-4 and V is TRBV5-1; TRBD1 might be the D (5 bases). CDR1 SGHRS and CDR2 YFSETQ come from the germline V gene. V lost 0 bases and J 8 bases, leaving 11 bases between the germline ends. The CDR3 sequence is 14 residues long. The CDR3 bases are TGCGCCAGCAGCTTGGGCCAGGGAGGCGAAAAACTGTTTTTT. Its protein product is CASSLGQGGEKLFF.

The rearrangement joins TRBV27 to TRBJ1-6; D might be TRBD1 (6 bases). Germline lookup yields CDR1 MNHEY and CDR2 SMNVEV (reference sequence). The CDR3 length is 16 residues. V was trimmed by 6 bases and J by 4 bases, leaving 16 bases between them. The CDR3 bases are TGTGCCAGCAGCCCTCAACGACAGGTTTATAATTCACCCCTCCACTTT. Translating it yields CASSPQRQVYNSPLHF.

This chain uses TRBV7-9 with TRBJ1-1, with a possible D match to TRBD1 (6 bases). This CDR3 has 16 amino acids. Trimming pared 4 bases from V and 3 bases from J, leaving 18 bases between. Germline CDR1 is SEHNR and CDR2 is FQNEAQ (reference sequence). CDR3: CASSSLRGGPDTEAFF. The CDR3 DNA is TGTGCCAGCAGCTCCTTGAGGGGGGGGCCTGACACTGAAGCTTTCTTT.

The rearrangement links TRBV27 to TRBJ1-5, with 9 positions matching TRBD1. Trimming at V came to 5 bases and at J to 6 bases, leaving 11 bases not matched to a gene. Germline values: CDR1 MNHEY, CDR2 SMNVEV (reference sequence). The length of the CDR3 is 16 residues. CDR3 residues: CASSPLATGGRQPQHF. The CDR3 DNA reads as TGTGCCAGCAGTCCTCTCGCCACAGGGGGCCGTCAGCCCCAGCATTTT.

In DNA, the CDR3 is TGTGCCAGCAGAAGCCCCGCGAACACCGGGGAGCTGTTTTTT. Translating it yields CASRSPANTGELFF. The chain recombines TRBV7-6 with TRBJ2-2; D remains unclear. Deletions cut 6 bases from V and 0 bases from J, with 8 bases between. Germline CDR1 SGHVS, CDR2 FNYEAQ. CDR3 size: 14 residues.

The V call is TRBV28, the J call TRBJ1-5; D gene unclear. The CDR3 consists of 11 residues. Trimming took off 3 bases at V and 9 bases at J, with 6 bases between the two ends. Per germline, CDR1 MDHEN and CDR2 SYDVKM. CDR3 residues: CASSFGRPQHF. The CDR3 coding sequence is TGTGCCAGCAGTTTCGGGAGGCCCCAGCATTTT.

As DNA, the CDR3 is TGTGCCAGCAGCCCTAGCGGGAGGGCGGCCGGGGAGCTGTTTTTT. Translated, it gives CASSPSGRAAGELFF. The genes are TRBV9 and TRBJ2-2; TRBD2 matches 12 bases. CDR1 is SGDLS, CDR2 YYNGEE, per germline. The CDR3 covers 15 residues. V dropped 4 bases and J dropped 6; count of bases not matched to a gene: 4.

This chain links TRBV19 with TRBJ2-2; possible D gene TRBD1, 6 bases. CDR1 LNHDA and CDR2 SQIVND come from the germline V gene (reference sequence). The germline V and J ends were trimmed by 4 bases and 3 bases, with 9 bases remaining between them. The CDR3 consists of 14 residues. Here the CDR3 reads CASSTQGYTGELFF. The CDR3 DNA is TGTGCCAGTAGTACGCAGGGGTACACCGGGGAGCTGTTTTTT.

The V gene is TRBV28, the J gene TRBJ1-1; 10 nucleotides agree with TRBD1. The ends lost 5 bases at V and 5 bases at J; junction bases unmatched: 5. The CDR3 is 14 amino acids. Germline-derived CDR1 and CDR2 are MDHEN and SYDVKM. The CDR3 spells CASSPGTGETEAFF. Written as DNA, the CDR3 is TGTGCCAGCAGTCCGGGGACAGGGGAGACTGAAGCTTTCTTT. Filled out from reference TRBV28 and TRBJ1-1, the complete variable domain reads DVKVTQSSRYLVKRTGEKVFLECVQDMDHENMFWYRQDPGLGLRLIYFSYDVKMKEKGDIPEGYSVSREKKERFSLILESASTNQTSMYLCASSPGTGETEAFFGQGTRLTVV.

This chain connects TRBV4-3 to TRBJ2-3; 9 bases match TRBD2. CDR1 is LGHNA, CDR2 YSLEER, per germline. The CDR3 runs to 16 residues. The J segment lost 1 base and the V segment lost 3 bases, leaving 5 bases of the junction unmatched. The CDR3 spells CASSHIASGGTDTQYF. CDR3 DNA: TGCGCCAGCAGCCATATCGCTAGCGGGGGCACAGATACGCAGTATTTT.

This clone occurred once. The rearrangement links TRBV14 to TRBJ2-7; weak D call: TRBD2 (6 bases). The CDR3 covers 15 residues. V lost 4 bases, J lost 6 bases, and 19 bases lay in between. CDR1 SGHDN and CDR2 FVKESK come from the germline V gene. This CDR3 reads CASSPMPGDRSEQYF. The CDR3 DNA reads TGTGCCAGCAGCCCTATGCCGGGGGATAGGTCCGAGCAGTACTTC. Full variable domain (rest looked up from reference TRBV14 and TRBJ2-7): EAGVTQFPSHSVIEKGQTVTLRCDPISGHDNLYWYRRVMGKEIKFLLHFVKESKQDESGMPNNRFLAERTGGTYSTLKVQPAELEDSGVYFCASSPMPGDRSEQYFGPGTRLTVT.

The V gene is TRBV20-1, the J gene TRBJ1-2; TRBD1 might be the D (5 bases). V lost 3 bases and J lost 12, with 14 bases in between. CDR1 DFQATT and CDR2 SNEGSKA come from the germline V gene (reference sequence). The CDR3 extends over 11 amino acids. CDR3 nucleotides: TGCAGTGCTAGCTCACAGGACTTAAACACCTTC. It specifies CSASSQDLNTF.